These 23 T cell receptor beta chains came from one sample sequenced in a study of blood T cell repertoires in COVID-19. Measured with immunoSEQ multiplex PCR; TCRdb has only the in-frame clones, and not every one. The table has 150,000 to 200,000 clones, over 75% seen once; the top ten hold approximately 6.6%. The source material was PBMCs or T cells enriched from blood (not recorded which). The receptors shown here come from a woman aged 45-59 years who had recovered from COVID-19.

The gene calls are TRBV7-3 and TRBJ2-2; D ambiguous. CDR1 is SGHTA and CDR2 is FQGTGA in the germline V gene. Trimming shortened V by 2 bases and J by 5 bases, and 12 bases separated the two germline ends. The CDR3 runs 15 residues. The CDR3 coding sequence is TGTGCCAGCAGCTTATCCCCCCAGAGGACCGGGGAGCTGTTTTTT. Translation gives CASSLSPQRTGELFF.

The chain combines TRBV7-6 with TRBJ1-1; 12 bases fit TRBD1. Germline-derived CDR1 and CDR2 are SGHVS and FNYEAQ. V lost 5 bases to trimming and J lost 2 bases; unmatched junction nucleotides: 15. This CDR3 is built from 19 residues. Written as DNA, the CDR3 is TGTGCCAGCAGCCCCCAGCCGGGACAGGGGGCGCGGGGTAACACTGAAGCTTTCTTT. Translating it yields CASSPQPGQGARGNTEAFF.

The chain joins TRBV19 to TRBJ2-7, with 8 bases identical to TRBD1. This CDR3 is built from 16 residues. V gave up 10 bases and J gave up 2 bases; unmatched junction bases: 16. Germline CDR1 reads LNHDA; CDR2 reads SQIVND (reference sequence). CDR3 nucleotides: TGTGCCACCTCAAGCCAGGCGGACAGGGCAGCCTACGAGCAGTACTTC. It is translated as CATSSQADRAAYEQYF.

The chain recombines TRBV7-6 with TRBJ2-7, with 7 bases fitting TRBD2. The CDR3 runs to 14 residues. Germline V gene lookup returns CDR1 SGHVS and CDR2 FNYEAQ. Trimming at V came to 5 bases and at J to 2 bases, leaving 6 bases not matched to a gene. CDR3 DNA sequence: TGTGCCAGCAGCCTATCAGCGGGACCCTACGAGCAGTACTTC. Amino acids: CASSLSAGPYEQYF.

The rearrangement joins TRBV6-6 to TRBJ1-1; 8 bases agree with TRBD1. There are 13 residues in the CDR3. J gave up 4 bases and V 6 bases, and 4 bases lay outside the gene matches. Germline assignment: CDR1 MNHNY and CDR2 SVGAGI (reference sequence). CDR3 in DNA: TGTGCCAGCAGAACCGGGACAGGCACTGAAGCTTTCTTT. This translates into CASRTGTGTEAFF.

V gene TRBV5-1 combines with J gene TRBJ2-1; 7 positions agree with TRBD1. The CDR3 has 17 amino acids. The trim removed 4 bases at V and 2 bases at J, leaving 12 bases unmatched. The V gene's germline CDR1 is SGHRS and CDR2 YFSETQ. CDR3 in DNA: TGCGCCAGCAGCCACGATGAATACAGGGGAACCTACAATGAGCAGTTCTTC. Amino acid sequence: CASSHDEYRGTYNEQFF. Full variable domain (missing parts from reference TRBV5-1 and TRBJ2-1): KAGVTQTPRYLIKTRGQQVTLSCSPISGHRSVSWYQQTPGQGLQFLFEYFSETQRNKGNFPGRFSGRQFSNSRSEMNVSTLELGDSALYLCASSHDEYRGTYNEQFFGPGTRLTVL.

The V call is TRBV7-2, the J call TRBJ1-2; weak D call: TRBD1 (5 bases). V lost 3 bases and J 3 bases, leaving 14 bases between the germline ends. Germline CDR1 reads SGHTA; CDR2 reads FQGNSA. The CDR3 loop spans 15 amino acids. CDR3 amino acids: CASSLGGAVDYGYTF. The CDR3 nucleotides are TGTGCCAGCAGCTTGGGAGGGGCGGTCGACTATGGCTACACCTTC.

This chain joins TRBV10-3 and TRBJ2-7; D is perhaps TRBD1 (6 bases). Germline CDR1 reads ENHRY; CDR2 reads SYGVKD. This CDR3 region has 15 residues. V was clipped by 3 bases and J by 7 bases, with 19 bases between them. CDR3 coding DNA: TGTGCCATCAGTGATGATGGTCTGGGGGCAGGGGAGCAGTACTTC. Amino acid sequence: CAISDDGLGAGEQYF.

The chain links TRBV6-4 to TRBJ2-1; weak D call: TRBD1 (6 bases). There are 13 residues in the CDR3. Trimming removed 4 bases from V and 9 bases from J, with 13 bases in between. Per the germline V gene, CDR1 is MRHNA and CDR2 is SNTAGT. The CDR3 coding sequence is TGTGCCAGCAGTGTTGAACAGGGAATTGAGCAGTTCTTC. Encoded protein: CASSVEQGIEQFF.

The CDR3 spells CASSLGRGGEKLFF. DNA of the CDR3: TGCGCCAGCAGCTTAGGGCGGGGAGGTGAAAAACTGTTTTTT. The chain carries TRBV5-1 and TRBJ1-4; unclear D gene. V was clipped by 2 bases and J by 7 bases, with 12 bases between them. Germline V gene data show CDR1 as SGHRS and CDR2 as YFSETQ. There are 14 residues in the CDR3.

The sample holds a few counts of this clone. The chain is built from TRBV7-3 and TRBJ1-1, with 8 positions matching TRBD1. Trimming removed 4 bases from V and 6 bases from J; junction bases left unmatched: 4. Germline-derived CDR1 and CDR2 are SGHTA and FQGTGA. The CDR3 runs to 13 residues. As DNA, the CDR3 is TGTGCCAGCAGCTACTCGACAGGGGCTGAAGCTTTCTTT. This sequence encodes CASSYSTGAEAFF.

The chain recombines TRBV11-2 with TRBJ2-7; 9 bases agree with TRBD2. The J segment lost 3 bases and the V segment lost 1 base, leaving 4 bases of the junction unmatched. The CDR3 extends over 15 amino acids. CDR1 is SGHAT, CDR2 FQNNGV, per germline. CDR3 DNA: TGTGCCAGCAGCTTAGGCGGGACTAGCCTCTACGAGCAGTACTTC. Encoded protein: CASSLGGTSLYEQYF.

This chain uses TRBV7-8 with TRBJ1-6, with a possible D match to TRBD1 (6 bases). There are 14 residues in the CDR3. CDR1 and CDR2 (germline): SGHVS, FQNEAQ. Trimming shortened V by 2 bases and J by 7 bases, and 9 bases separated the two germline ends. The CDR3 spells CASSLWGQNSPLHF. CDR3 DNA sequence: TGTGCCAGCAGCTTATGGGGGCAGAATTCACCCCTCCACTTT.

This clone was recorded once. This rearrangement joins TRBV6-5 to TRBJ1-1, with TRBD1 as a possible D gene (5 bases). The germline CDR1 and CDR2 sequences are MNHEY and SVGAGI. The CDR3 has 14 amino acids. V lost 8 bases and J 1 base, leaving 14 bases between the germline ends. This CDR3 reads CASGKTDRNTEAFF. In nucleotides, the CDR3 is TGTGCCAGCGGGAAGACAGACCGGAACACTGAAGCTTTCTTT.

The V and J genes are TRBV7-8 and TRBJ2-5, with 11 bases identical to TRBD2. The CDR3 contains 16 residues. V trimming: 5 bases; J trimming: 5 bases; junction bases outside the gene matches: 10. Germline V CDR1 and CDR2: SGHVS, FQNEAQ. CDR3 coding DNA: TGTGCCAGCAGCGTACTTAGCGGGGGGGCCGGGGAGACCCAGTACTTC. Translated: CASSVLSGGAGETQYF.

The V and J genes are TRBV29-1 and TRBJ2-4, with a tentative D call TRBD1 (6 bases). This CDR3 region has 10 residues. Germline V gene lookup returns CDR1 SQVTM and CDR2 ANQGSEA. The CDR3 loop is CAAGVGIQYF. CDR3 sequence (DNA): TGCGCGGCAGGGGTCGGCATTCAGTACTTC.

The chain joins TRBV12-5 to TRBJ2-1, with 7 bases lining up with TRBD2. Germline V lookup: CDR1 LGHNT, CDR2 FRNRAP. The CDR3 sequence is 20 residues long. The V segment lost 0 bases and the J segment 8 bases; nucleotides outside the gene matches: 22. The CDR3 here is CASGLVLTPRSGVTGDEQFF. The DNA of the CDR3 is TGTGCTAGTGGTTTGGTATTAACCCCCCGGAGCGGGGTCACGGGGGATGAGCAGTTCTTC. Looking up the rest from reference TRBV12-5 and TRBJ2-1 gives the full variable domain: DARVTQTPRHKVTEMGQEVTMRCQPILGHNTVFWYRQTMMQGLELLAYFRNRAPLDDSGMPKDRFSAEMPDATLATLKIQPSEPRDSAVYFCASGLVLTPRSGVTGDEQFFGPGTRLTVL.

The chain employs TRBV5-4 and TRBJ2-7; 8 positions match TRBD1. After removal of 0 bases from V and 4 bases from J, the junction contained 3 bases not matched to a gene. CDR1 is SGHNT, CDR2 YYREEE, per germline (reference sequence). This CDR3 is 14 amino acids long. CDR3 sequence (DNA): TGTGCCAGCAGCTTGGCAGGGGGCAAGTACGAGCAGTACTTC. Protein product: CASSLAGGKYEQYF.

With respect to this clone: Other DNA sequences in this specimen translate into the identical CDR3. The gene calls are TRBV18 and TRBJ1-5; D is unresolved. The V gene lost 3 bases and the J gene lost 2 bases, with 5 bases spanning the gap. The CDR3 has 13 amino acids. Germline V CDR1 and CDR2: KGHSH, LQKENI. The DNA of the CDR3 is TGTGCCAGCTCACCCGGGGGCAATCAGCCCCAGCATTTT. Translation gives CASSPGGNQPQHF.

The V and J genes are TRBV10-3 and TRBJ2-1; possibly TRBD2 for D (6 bases). This CDR3 is built from 14 residues. Trimming took 4 bases from V and 8 from J, leaving 15 bases between them. The germline V gene encodes CDR1 ENHRY and CDR2 SYGVKD. The CDR3 reads CAISGGGIMDEQFF. For the CDR3, the DNA is TGTGCCATCAGTGGTGGGGGGATTATGGATGAGCAGTTCTTC.

V is TRBV19 and J is TRBJ1-1; 7 bases agree with TRBD1. The CDR3 sequence is 12 residues long. Germline assignment: CDR1 LNHDA and CDR2 SQIVND (reference sequence). J lost 7 bases, V lost 6 bases, and 5 bases had no gene match. The CDR3: CASSTGAIEAFF. The CDR3 DNA sequence: TGTGCCAGTAGCACAGGGGCAATTGAAGCTTTCTTT. The full variable domain, with the rest looked up from reference TRBV19 and TRBJ1-1, is DGGITQSPKYLFRKEGQNVTLSCEQNLNHDAMYWYRQDPGQGLRLIYYSQIVNDFQKGDIAEGYSVSREKKESFPLTVTSAQKNPTAFYLCASSTGAIEAFFGQGTRLTVV.

The rearrangement links TRBV7-9 to TRBJ2-7; 9 nucleotides line up with TRBD2. J lost 4 bases, V lost 3 bases, and 7 bases had no gene match. CDR3 size: 15 residues. Germline V CDR1 and CDR2: SEHNR, FQNEAQ (reference sequence). For the CDR3, the DNA is TGTGCCAGCAGCTTGGACAGCGGGGGGACTTACGAGCAGTACTTC. Translation gives CASSLDSGGTYEQYF.

This clone was detected only once. DNA of the CDR3: TGCGCCAGCAGCCAAGGGCCCACTGAAGCTTTCTTT. Translation: CASSQGPTEAFF. This rearrangement joins TRBV4-1 to TRBJ1-1; no clear D gene. Germline-derived CDR1 and CDR2 are MGHRA and YSYEKL. This CDR3 is 12 amino acids long. V was trimmed by 1 base and J by 4 bases, leaving 4 bases between them.